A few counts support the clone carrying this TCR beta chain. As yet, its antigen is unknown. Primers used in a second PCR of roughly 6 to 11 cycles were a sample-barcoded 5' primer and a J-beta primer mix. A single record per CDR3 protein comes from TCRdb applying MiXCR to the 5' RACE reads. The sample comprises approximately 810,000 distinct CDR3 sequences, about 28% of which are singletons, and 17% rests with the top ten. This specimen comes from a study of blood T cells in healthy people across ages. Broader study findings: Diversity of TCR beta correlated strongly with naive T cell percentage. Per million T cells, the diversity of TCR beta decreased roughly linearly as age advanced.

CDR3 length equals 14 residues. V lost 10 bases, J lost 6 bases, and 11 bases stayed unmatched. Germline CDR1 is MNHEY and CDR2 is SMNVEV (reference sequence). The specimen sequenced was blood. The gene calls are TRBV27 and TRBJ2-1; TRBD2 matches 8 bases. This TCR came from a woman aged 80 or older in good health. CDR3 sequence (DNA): TGTGCCATGACGGGGGGGCCCGCGGCCAATGAGCAGTTCTTC. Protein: CAMTGGPAANEQFF.